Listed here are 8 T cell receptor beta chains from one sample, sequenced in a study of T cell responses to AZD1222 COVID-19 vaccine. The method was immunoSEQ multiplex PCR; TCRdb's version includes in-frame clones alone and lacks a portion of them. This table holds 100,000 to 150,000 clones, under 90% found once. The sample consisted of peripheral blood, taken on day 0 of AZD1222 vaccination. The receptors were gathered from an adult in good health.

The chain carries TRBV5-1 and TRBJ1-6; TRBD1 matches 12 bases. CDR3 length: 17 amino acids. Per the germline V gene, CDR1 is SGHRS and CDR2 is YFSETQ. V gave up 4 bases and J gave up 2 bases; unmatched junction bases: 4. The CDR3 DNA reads TGCGCCAGCAGCCCCGGGACAGGGGGCCCCTATAATTCACCCCTCCACTTT. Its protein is CASSPGTGGPYNSPLHF.

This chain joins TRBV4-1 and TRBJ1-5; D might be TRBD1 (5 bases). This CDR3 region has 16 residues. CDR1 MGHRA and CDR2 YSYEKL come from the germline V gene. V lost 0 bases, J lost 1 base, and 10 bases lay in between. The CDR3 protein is CASSQEGKGSNQPQHF. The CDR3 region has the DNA TGCGCCAGCAGCCAAGAAGGCAAGGGGAGCAATCAGCCCCAGCATTTT.

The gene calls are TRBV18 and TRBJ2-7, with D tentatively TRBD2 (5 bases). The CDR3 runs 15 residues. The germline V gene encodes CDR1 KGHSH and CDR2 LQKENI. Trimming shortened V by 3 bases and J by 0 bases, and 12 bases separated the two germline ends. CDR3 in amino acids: CASSPPGMSSYEQYF. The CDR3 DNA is TGTGCCAGCTCACCGCCGGGAATGAGCTCCTACGAGCAGTACTTC.

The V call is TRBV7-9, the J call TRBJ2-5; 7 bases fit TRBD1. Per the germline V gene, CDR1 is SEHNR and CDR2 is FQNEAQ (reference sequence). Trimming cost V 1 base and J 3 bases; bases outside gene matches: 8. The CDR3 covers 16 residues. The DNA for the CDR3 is TGTGCCAGCAGCTTAGGGTTTGGGCAGGGGGAAGAGACCCAGTACTTC. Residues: CASSLGFGQGEETQYF.

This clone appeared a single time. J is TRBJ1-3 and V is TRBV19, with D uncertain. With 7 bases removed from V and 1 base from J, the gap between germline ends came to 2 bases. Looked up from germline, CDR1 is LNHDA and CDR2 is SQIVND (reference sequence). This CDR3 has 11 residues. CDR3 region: CASMSGNTIYF. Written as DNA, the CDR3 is TGTGCCAGTATGTCTGGAAACACCATATATTTT.

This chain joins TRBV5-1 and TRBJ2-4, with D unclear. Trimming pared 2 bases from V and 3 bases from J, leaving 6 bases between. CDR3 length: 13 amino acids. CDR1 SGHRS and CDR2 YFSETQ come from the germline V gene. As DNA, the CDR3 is TGCGCCAGCAGCTTAGGCAGCAAAAACATTCAGTACTTC. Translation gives CASSLGSKNIQYF. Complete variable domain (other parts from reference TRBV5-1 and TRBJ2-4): KAGVTQTPRYLIKTRGQQVTLSCSPISGHRSVSWYQQTPGQGLQFLFEYFSETQRNKGNFPGRFSGRQFSNSRSEMNVSTLELGDSALYLCASSLGSKNIQYFGAGTRLSVL.

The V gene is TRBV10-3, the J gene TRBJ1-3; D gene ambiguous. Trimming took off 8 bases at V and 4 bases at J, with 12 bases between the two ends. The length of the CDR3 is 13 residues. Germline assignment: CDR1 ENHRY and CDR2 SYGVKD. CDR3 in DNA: TGTGCCATCGCTAGAAACGACGGAAACACCATATATTTT. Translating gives CAIARNDGNTIYF.

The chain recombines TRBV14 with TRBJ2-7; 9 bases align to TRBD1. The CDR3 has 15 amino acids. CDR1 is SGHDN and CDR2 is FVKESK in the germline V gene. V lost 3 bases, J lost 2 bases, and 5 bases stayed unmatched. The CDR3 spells CASSHLTGGAYEQYF. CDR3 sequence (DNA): TGTGCCAGCAGCCATTTGACAGGGGGTGCCTACGAGCAGTACTTC.